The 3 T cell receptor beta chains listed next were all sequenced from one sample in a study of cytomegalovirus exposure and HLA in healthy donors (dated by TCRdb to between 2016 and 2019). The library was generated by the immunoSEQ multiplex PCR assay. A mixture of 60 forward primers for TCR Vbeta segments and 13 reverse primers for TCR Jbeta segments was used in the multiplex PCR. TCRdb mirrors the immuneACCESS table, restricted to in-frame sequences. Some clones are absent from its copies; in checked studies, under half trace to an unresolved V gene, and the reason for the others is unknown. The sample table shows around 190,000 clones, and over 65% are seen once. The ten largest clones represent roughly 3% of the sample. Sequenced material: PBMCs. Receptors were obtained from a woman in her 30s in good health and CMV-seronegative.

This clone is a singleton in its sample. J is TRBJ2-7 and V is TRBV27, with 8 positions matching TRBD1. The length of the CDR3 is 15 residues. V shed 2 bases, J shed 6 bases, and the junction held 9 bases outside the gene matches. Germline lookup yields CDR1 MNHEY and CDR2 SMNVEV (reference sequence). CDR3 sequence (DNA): TGTGCCAGCAGTTTAAGCCCGGACAGGGCGTTCGAGCAGTACTTC. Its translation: CASSLSPDRAFEQYF.

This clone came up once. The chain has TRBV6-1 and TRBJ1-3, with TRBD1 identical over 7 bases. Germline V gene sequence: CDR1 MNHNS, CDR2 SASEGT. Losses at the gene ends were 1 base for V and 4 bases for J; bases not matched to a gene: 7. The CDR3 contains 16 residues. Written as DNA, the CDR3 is TGTGCCAGCAGTGAAGGAGGGGGCGCGGGAGGAAACACCATATATTTT. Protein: CASSEGGGAGGNTIYF.

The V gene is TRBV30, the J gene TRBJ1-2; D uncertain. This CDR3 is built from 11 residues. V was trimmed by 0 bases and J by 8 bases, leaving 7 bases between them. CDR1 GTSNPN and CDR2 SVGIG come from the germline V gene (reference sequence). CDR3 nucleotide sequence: TGTGCCTGGAGTGTATTGGAGGGCTACACCTTC. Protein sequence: CAWSVLEGYTF.